This TCR beta chain was observed in a study of OX40 agonist ivuxolimab in advanced cancers. The wider study: Patients received ivuxolimab, an intravenous treatment, every 2 weeks at 0.01 to 10 mg/kg. Partial responses were achieved by three patients, one with hepatocellular carcinoma and two with cutaneous melanoma.

Clones were read by immunoSEQ multiplex PCR, and TCRdb kept only the in-frame ones, dropping some. In the table there are 40,000 to 55,000 clones, roughly four fifths of which are singletons. Any history of autoimmune disease or systemic immunosuppression disqualified patients. The timepoints at which blood was sampled were baseline, cycle 4 day 1, and cycle 7 day 1. V dropped 4 bases and J dropped 6 bases, with 7 bases sitting between them. The CDR3 loop spans 12 amino acids. Germline CDR1 is SGHRS and CDR2 is YFSETQ. The TCR originated in an adult with an advanced solid tumor such as melanoma, head and neck, liver or kidney cancer. Sequences were derived from CD4+ or CD8+ T cells sorted from blood, sampled in a trial of the OX40 agonist ivuxolimab. The chain has TRBV5-1 and TRBJ2-2, with D unclear. The DNA for the CDR3 is TGCGCCAGCAGCCTGGAGTCCGGGGAGCTGTTTTTT. Its translation: CASSLESGELFF. Full variable domain (missing parts from reference TRBV5-1 and TRBJ2-2): KAGVTQTPRYLIKTRGQQVTLSCSPISGHRSVSWYQQTPGQGLQFLFEYFSETQRNKGNFPGRFSGRQFSNSRSEMNVSTLELGDSALYLCASSLESGELFFGEGSRLTVL.